These 27 T cell receptor beta chains were all obtained from the same sample, sequenced in a study of blood T cell repertoires in COVID-19. Produced via immunoSEQ multiplex PCR; TCRdb's table is partial and in-frame only. The sample lists about 200,000 clones; roughly 84% were seen once. The sample comprised peripheral blood. The receptors come from a woman aged 80 or over with acute or convalescent COVID-19.

The chain combines TRBV4-3 with TRBJ1-5; TRBD1 is a possible D gene (6 bases). Trimming pared 1 base from V and 3 bases from J, leaving 13 bases between. Germline values: CDR1 LGHNA, CDR2 YSLEER. This CDR3 has 16 residues. The DNA for the CDR3 is TGCGCCAGCAGCCAAGCAGCAGGGGCTTACAATCAGCCCCAGCATTTT. Its translation: CASSQAAGAYNQPQHF.

The chain combines TRBV18 with TRBJ2-5; TRBD1 is a possible D gene (5 bases). The V end was cut by 5 bases, the J end by 2 bases, with 9 bases between. This CDR3 spans 13 amino acids. Germline V lookup: CDR1 KGHSH, CDR2 LQKENI. The CDR3 DNA sequence: TGTGCCAGCTCATTAGACAGACAAGAGACCCAGTACTTC. Translated, it gives CASSLDRQETQYF.

The V gene is TRBV7-2, the J gene TRBJ2-1; tentatively, D is TRBD2 (6 bases). The CDR3 sequence is 15 residues long. With 1 base removed from V and 3 bases from J, the gap between germline ends came to 10 bases. CDR1 and CDR2 (germline): SGHTA, FQGNSA. CDR3 coding DNA: TGTGCCAGCAGCTTAGTTTCGGGACTCTACAATGAGCAGTTCTTC. Its protein product is CASSLVSGLYNEQFF.

The V gene is TRBV4-3, the J gene TRBJ2-2; tentative D call: TRBD2 (5 bases). The length of the CDR3 is 18 residues. V lost 0 bases and J 4 bases, leaving 18 bases between the germline ends. Germline CDR1 reads LGHNA; CDR2 reads YSLEER. The CDR3 is CASSQDSPGYGFTGELFF. For the CDR3, the DNA is TGCGCCAGCAGCCAAGACTCCCCGGGGTATGGTTTCACCGGGGAGCTGTTTTTT.

DNA of the CDR3: TGTGCCAGCAGCCCCTGGTTGGGGCGGGAGAACAATGAGCAGTTCTTC. Translation gives CASSPWLGRENNEQFF. The chain couples TRBV7-3 to TRBJ2-1; 7 bases are shared with TRBD2. The junction had 12 bases not matched to a gene; V was cut back by 5 bases and J by 5 bases. The CDR3 covers 16 residues. From germline, CDR1 is SGHTA and CDR2 FQGTGA. The full variable domain, with the rest looked up from reference TRBV7-3 and TRBJ2-1, is GAGVSQTPSNKVTEKGKYVELRCDPISGHTALYWYRQSLGQGPEFLIYFQGTGAADDSGLPNDRFFAVRPEGSVSTLKIQRTERGDSAVYLCASSPWLGRENNEQFFGPGTRLTVL.

The chain combines TRBV19 with TRBJ2-1; 8 nucleotides agree with TRBD2. This CDR3 is 18 amino acids long. Germline V gene data show CDR1 as LNHDA and CDR2 as SQIVND (reference sequence). Trimming at V came to 3 bases and at J to 0 bases, leaving 10 bases not matched to a gene. CDR3 sequence reads: CASSIERERGLSYNEQFF. The CDR3 nucleotides are TGTGCCAGTAGTATTGAGCGGGAGAGGGGCCTCTCCTACAATGAGCAGTTCTTC.

V and J are TRBV28 and TRBJ2-7; D gene uncertain. V was trimmed by 5 bases and J by 3 bases, leaving 8 bases between them. The V gene's germline CDR1 is MDHEN and CDR2 SYDVKM. CDR3 size: 12 residues. In DNA form, the CDR3 reads TGTGCCAGCAGTCCCCCAAACTACGAGCAGTACTTC. Amino acid sequence: CASSPPNYEQYF.

The chain is built from TRBV19 and TRBJ1-5; perhaps TRBD1 as D (5 bases). This CDR3 contains 15 residues. Trimming removed 10 bases from V and 0 bases from J, with 16 bases in between. CDR1 LNHDA and CDR2 SQIVND come from the germline V gene (reference sequence). The CDR3 spells CATAPGTNSNQPQHF. The CDR3 DNA reads as TGTGCCACCGCCCCAGGGACTAATAGCAATCAGCCCCAGCATTTT.

This clone showed up just a few times. This chain connects TRBV18 to TRBJ2-7; the D is unclear. Looked up from germline, CDR1 is KGHSH and CDR2 is LQKENI. The V end was cut by 6 bases, the J end by 3 bases, with 12 bases between. CDR3 length: 13 amino acids. The CDR3 bases are TGTGCCAGCTCCCGGGTCCTGGGCTACGAGCAGTACTTC. It codes for CASSRVLGYEQYF.

The rearrangement uses TRBV10-2 and TRBJ2-7; D perhaps matches TRBD2 (5 bases). V was trimmed by 8 bases and J by 3 bases, leaving 5 bases between them. Germline assignment: CDR1 WSHSY and CDR2 SAAADI. CDR3 length equals 10 residues. The CDR3 is CASGSYEQYF. As DNA, the CDR3 is TGCGCCAGCGGGAGCTACGAGCAGTACTTC.

The chain carries TRBV3-1 (or the pseudogene TRBV3-2) and TRBJ2-2, with D unclear. V was pared by 10 bases and J by 0 bases, with 12 bases between. The CDR3 is made up of 14 amino acids. The germline V gene has CDR1 LGHDT and CDR2 YNNKEL (reference sequence). CDR3 coding DNA: TGTGCCACCCGAGGAGACTCGAACACCGGGGAGCTGTTTTTT. Protein: CATRGDSNTGELFF.

This clone was seen just once. This chain links TRBV25-1 with TRBJ2-7, with unresolved D. V shed 6 bases and J shed 3 bases, with 12 bases lying between them. This CDR3 spans 13 amino acids. CDR1 is MGHDK and CDR2 is SYGVNS in the germline V gene. The DNA for the CDR3 is TGTGCCAGCAGCCCTGGTGCAGGCTACGAGCAGTACTTC. Translating it yields CASSPGAGYEQYF.

This clone was detected once. The V and J genes are TRBV28 and TRBJ1-3, with TRBD1 matching over 8 bases. Germline loops: CDR1 MDHEN, CDR2 SYDVKM. The length of the CDR3 is 14 residues. V was pared by 6 bases and J by 6 bases, with 7 bases of the junction left unmatched. The CDR3: CASRRQGRENTIYF. In nucleotides, the CDR3 is TGTGCCAGCAGACGACAGGGGAGGGAAAACACCATATATTTT.

The chain is built from TRBV5-1 and TRBJ2-3, with 11 bases identical to TRBD2. CDR3 size: 16 residues. V shed 3 bases, J shed 4 bases, and the junction held 7 bases outside the gene matches. CDR1 is SGHRS and CDR2 is YFSETQ in the germline V gene. Here the CDR3 DNA reads TGCGCCAGCAGCTGGCCGGGACTAGCGGTGTCAGATACGCAGTATTTT. It translates to CASSWPGLAVSDTQYF.

The gene calls are TRBV20-1 and TRBJ1-6; tentatively, D is TRBD1 (6 bases). This CDR3 comprises 17 residues. Germline CDR1 and CDR2: DFQATT and SNEGSKA (reference sequence). The V end was cut by 3 bases, the J end by 7 bases, with 22 bases between. Written as DNA, the CDR3 is TGCAGTGCTAGTCGGGGACAAGGGGTAGGGAAGAATTCACCCCTCCACTTT. Translating gives CSASRGQGVGKNSPLHF.

The rearrangement joins TRBV28 to TRBJ2-7; tentative D call: TRBD1 (6 bases). The V and J ends lost 6 bases and 7 bases respectively, with 13 bases between them. This CDR3 is built from 12 residues. Germline V gene sequence: CDR1 MDHEN, CDR2 SYDVKM. In nucleotides, the CDR3 is TGTGCCAGCAGCCGACAGGTCCAGGAGCAGTACTTC. Amino acid sequence: CASSRQVQEQYF. Filled out from reference TRBV28 and TRBJ2-7, the complete variable domain reads DVKVTQSSRYLVKRTGEKVFLECVQDMDHENMFWYRQDPGLGLRLIYFSYDVKMKEKGDIPEGYSVSREKKERFSLILESASTNQTSMYLCASSRQVQEQYFGPGTRLTVT.

The chain links TRBV19 to TRBJ2-2, with 11 bases aligning to TRBD2. This CDR3 is built from 15 residues. Germline V gene data show CDR1 as LNHDA and CDR2 as SQIVND (reference sequence). The J segment lost 6 bases and the V segment lost 5 bases, leaving 5 bases of the junction unmatched. The CDR3 nucleotides are TGTGCCAGTAGTGTGCTAGCGGGAGGCCCCGGGGAGCTGTTTTTT. This encodes CASSVLAGGPGELFF. Drawing the rest from reference TRBV19 and TRBJ2-2, the complete variable domain is DGGITQSPKYLFRKEGQNVTLSCEQNLNHDAMYWYRQDPGQGLRLIYYSQIVNDFQKGDIAEGYSVSREKKESFPLTVTSAQKNPTAFYLCASSVLAGGPGELFFGEGSRLTVL.

V is TRBV29-1 and J is TRBJ1-4, with D perhaps TRBD1 (5 bases). The V and J ends lost 8 bases and 0 bases respectively, with 10 bases between them. From germline, CDR1 is SQVTM and CDR2 ANQGSEA. The CDR3 length is 13 residues. CDR3 sequence (DNA): TGCAGCTCGACAGATGCAACTAATGAAAAACTGTTTTTT. Its protein is CSSTDATNEKLFF.

The rearrangement links TRBV20-1 to TRBJ1-1, with no clear D. Deletions cut 3 bases from V and 1 base from J, with 6 bases between. In germline, CDR1 is DFQATT, CDR2 SNEGSKA (reference sequence). This CDR3 contains 12 residues. The CDR3 region is CSASRENTEAFF. The CDR3 bases are TGCAGTGCTAGTCGGGAGAACACTGAAGCTTTCTTT.

The CDR3 bases are TGTGCCAGCAGTTTCTCAAACGAGGCCTACGAGCAGTACTTC. Its protein is CASSFSNEAYEQYF. This rearrangement joins TRBV28 to TRBJ2-7; D ambiguous. The CDR3 length is 14 residues. Germline-derived CDR1 and CDR2 are MDHEN and SYDVKM. Trimming pared 3 bases from V and 2 bases from J, leaving 11 bases between.

V usage is TRBV9 and J usage is TRBJ2-1; D unclear. Germline V gene sequence: CDR1 SGDLS, CDR2 YYNGEE. V lost 0 bases to trimming and J lost 9 bases, with 19 bases between them. The CDR3 runs 16 residues. As DNA, the CDR3 is TGTGCCAGCAGCGTAGCCCCGGATCCCACCCGAGGTGAGCAGTTCTTC. Residues: CASSVAPDPTRGEQFF. Full variable domain (remainder filled in from reference TRBV9 and TRBJ2-1): DSGVTQTPKHLITATGQRVTLRCSPRSGDLSVYWYQQSLDQGLQFLIQYYNGEERAKGNILERFSAQQFPDLHSELNLSSLELGDSALYFCASSVAPDPTRGEQFFGPGTRLTVL.

This clone was seen just once. The chain is built from TRBV6-5 and TRBJ2-7, with no clear D. The CDR3 length is 12 residues. V lost 9 bases and J lost 2, with 11 bases in between. Germline CDR1 reads MNHEY; CDR2 reads SVGAGI. The CDR3 nucleotides read TGTGCCAGTTCCACAGTGACCTACGAGCAGTACTTC. Translating gives CASSTVTYEQYF.

The chain employs TRBV19 and TRBJ2-1; 8 nucleotides match TRBD2. This CDR3 spans 15 amino acids. The V and J ends lost 2 bases and 9 bases, in that order; junction bases with no gene match: 9. Looked up from germline, CDR1 is LNHDA and CDR2 is SQIVND (reference sequence). CDR3: CASSIWGGRYGEQFF. The CDR3 nucleotides are TGTGCCAGTAGTATATGGGGCGGGAGGTATGGTGAGCAGTTCTTC.

The CDR3 region has the DNA TGCGCCAGCAGCCAAGATCGGGGAGCGGGAGCCTACTACAATGAGCAGTTCTTC. It translates to CASSQDRGAGAYYNEQFF. This rearrangement joins TRBV4-3 to TRBJ2-1; TRBD2 matches at 8 bases. The CDR3 runs 18 residues. Germline V lookup: CDR1 LGHNA, CDR2 YSLEER. The ends lost 0 bases at V and 3 bases at J; junction bases unmatched: 10.

The V call is TRBV10-1, the J call TRBJ1-1; possibly TRBD1 for D (5 bases). The V end lost 0 bases, the J end lost 6 bases, and 11 bases lay between the germline ends. The CDR3 sequence is 14 residues long. Germline lookup yields CDR1 WNHNN and CDR2 SYGVQD (reference sequence). CDR3 coding DNA: TGCGCCAGCAGTGAGTCGGGCAGGGTGTCTGAAGCTTTCTTT. Translation: CASSESGRVSEAFF.

Written as DNA, the CDR3 is TGTGCCAGCAGCTTGGGGTTTCTAGCCGCTAAGCAGTTCTTC. Its translation: CASSLGFLAAKQFF. This rearrangement joins TRBV7-2 to TRBJ2-1, with D perhaps matching TRBD2 (5 bases). The CDR3 runs to 14 residues. Trimming stripped 3 bases from V and 11 bases from J, with 17 bases between. Per germline, CDR1 SGHTA and CDR2 FQGNSA.

The rearrangement links TRBV2 to TRBJ1-2; D uncertain. The CDR3 length is 12 residues. Germline lookup yields CDR1 SNHLY and CDR2 FYNNEI. V was clipped by 6 bases and J by 3 bases, with 8 bases between them. The DNA of the CDR3 is TGTGCCAGCAGCCGAAGCGACTATGGCTACACCTTC. This translates into CASSRSDYGYTF.